This T cell receptor beta chain stems from a study of T cell changes during pregnancy in multiple sclerosis. TCRdb keeps only in-frame clones here, not all; method: immunoSEQ multiplex PCR. The table lists tens of thousands of clones, about 90% of them singletons. V lost 5 bases, J lost 0 bases, and 19 bases lay in between. CDR3 size: 17 residues. The germline V gene has CDR1 SEHNR and CDR2 FQNEAQ (reference sequence). The sample in question was PBMCs, obtained in the first trimester of pregnancy. The chain has TRBV7-9 and TRBJ2-5; maybe TRBD1 (6 bases). The sequence came from a female donor in good health, serving as a control in a pregnancy study. Some clones in this sample may be carry-over from other donors' samples. The CDR3 region is CASSPHRVANYQETQYF. DNA for the CDR3: TGTGCCAGCAGCCCCCACAGGGTGGCGAACTACCAAGAGACCCAGTACTTC.